This paragraph reports one TCR beta chain. The protocol was immunoSEQ multiplex PCR, while the TCRdb copy is restricted to in-frame clones and leaves out a portion. The table records about 9,300 clones, 70% to 90% of them present only once. Time point described: 2015-2016 season, pre-vaccination. Adults received seasonal inactivated influenza vaccine, with sorted blood CD4 subsets sequenced before and after. Donors with HIV/AIDS, active malignancy, immunomodulators or active illness were excluded. Blood volume per time point ranged from about 35 to 100 mL. The data were taken from a study of follicular helper T cells after annual influenza vaccination. Looking at the study overall: After each seasonal flu vaccination, blood came on days 0, 7 and 28.

Germline lookup yields CDR1 SNHLY and CDR2 FYNNEI. The V gene lost 10 bases and the J gene lost 2 bases, with 18 bases spanning the gap. This CDR3 region has 15 residues. This sample comprised CXCR5+ CD38- circulating T follicular helper cells from blood, obtained on the day of influenza vaccination. Subset noted: circulating Tfh, non-naive CD4+CXCR5+PD-1+ (ICOS+CD38+ or ICOS-CD38-). The source is an adult who received the influenza vaccine. The chain carries TRBV2 and TRBJ1-5; D call uncertain. The CDR3 is CATTLMWGGNQPQHF. The DNA for the CDR3 is TGTGCCACCACTCTAATGTGGGGAGGCAATCAGCCCCAGCATTTT. Drawing the rest from reference TRBV2 and TRBJ1-5, the complete variable domain is EPEVTQTPSHQVTQMGQEVILRCVPISNHLYFYWYRQILGQKVEFLVSFYNNEISEKSEIFDDQFSVERPDGSNFTLKIRSTKLEDSAMYFCATTLMWGGNQPQHFGDGTRLSIL.